This T cell receptor (beta chain) was documented in a study of shared clonotypes between healthy human individuals (dated by TCRdb to the early 2020s). Regarding the research as a whole: A few men and a couple of women, aged 18 to 49 years, made up the cohort. Per donor, three plates each were used for CD4 naive and CD4 memory, two for CD8 naive, and one for CD8 memory. Blood TCR repertoires of about five healthy adults were deeply sequenced to estimate repertoire size and the extent of clonotype sharing between individuals. To increase sequencing depth and limit assay-specific biases, different laboratories used diverse techniques to prepare libraries and sequence TCR repertoires. Each donor's leukapheresis produced roughly between roughly 0.85 and 10 billion PBMCs.

Donors were healthy HIV-negative adults with no recently reported acute infections or vaccinations. Every donor was a Caucasian adult residing in Nashville, Tennessee, USA. Magnetic negative selection was used to enrich CD4+ T cells, after which naive cells were positively selected on CD45RA and the negative fraction became the memory subset. After blood collection by leukapheresis, PBMCs were isolated using Ficoll-Histopaque density gradient centrifugation and then cryopreserved in the vapor phase of liquid nitrogen. Purity and quantity of every magnetically sorted T cell population were checked by analytical flow cytometry. From each sorted fraction, genomic DNA was isolated and quantified by UV absorbance on a Nanodrop 2000c. On this clone: The specificity of this receptor is unknown. Base qualities are not provided; no much larger clone lies one nucleotide away.

Using the deep immunoSEQ assay, multiplex PCR amplified TCR CDR3 regions from genomic DNA. Extracted genomic DNA from each cell subset was spread evenly across all wells of several immunoSEQ 96-well plates, with each plate serving as a replicate. For sorted subsets, approximately 190 ng genomic DNA, equal to 30,000 or so T cell genomes, was loaded into each replicate PCR. Purified libraries were measured with a Qubit 3.0 fluorometer, size-checked on a Bioanalyzer 2100, and measured again with the KAPA Library Quantification kit. Each immunoSEQ 96-well plate was sequenced on its own single-read 150-cycle Illumina NextSeq 550 flow cell. The source study handled its data this way. The immunoSEQ output contained only junctional sequences without quality scores, so filtering could not match that applied to full-length reads. To assign V/J genes and CDR3, sequences were annotated using PyIR, a Python wrapper for IgBLAST v1.9, with IMGT germline references. Reads with weak V/J assignments (E-value above 1e-6), missing CDR3, stop codons, out-of-frame junctions, or ambiguous translated residues were removed. V3J clonotypes were defined as sequences sharing the same inferred V gene, J gene, and CDR3 amino acid sequence. The percentage overlap between two repertoires was calculated by dividing the number of shared unique clonotypes by the size of the smaller repertoire. Repertoire richness was assessed with RTK rarefaction, the Chao1 estimator, and Recon v2.1 estimates of unobserved clonotypes. OLGA was used to compute generation probabilities for all TCRbeta clonotypes that the gDNA method yielded from a handful of donors. The table was pulled from immuneACCESS by TCRdb, which kept in-frame rearrangements only. Such tables lose some clones; where checked, under half of the loss comes from unresolved V genes, and the rest has no known cause. The V and J calls and clone size are taken from that table; D and trimming were inferred from the DNA. Counted in this sample were over a million clones; 95% to 97% of them appeared once. The ten largest clones take up about 1.2% of the sample.

Beyond this particular receptor, the publication reports: Because the study included only a small number of donors, the genetic and exposure-history diversity represented was limited. Estimated clonotype richness was generally larger for naive than for memory subsets. Pairwise subsampling indicated that sequencing depth was expected to affect the degree of clonotype sharing among donors. Incomplete sequencing was indicated by rarefaction of sorted-subset datasets, despite the large sequencing depth. Only blood was sampled, and tissue TCR repertoires likely differ from those in blood. Clonotypes shared by all four sorted-subset donors showed higher generation probabilities than non-shared clonotypes. Sharing across a few donors was observed for roughly 5.4% of naive CD4, over 3% of naive CD8, 2.3% of memory CD4, and about 0.4% of memory CD8 clonotypes.

CDR1 and CDR2 were assigned from the germline V gene as SGHTA and FQGNSA. V loses 5 bases of germline sequence and J loses 4 bases, and the interval between the two ends is 20 bases. Taken from cysteine to phenylalanine, the CDR3 has 17 residues. Solely the CDR3 DNA is kept, with 51 bases framed from the first base. The sequence links TRBV7-2 to TRBJ2-2; the D gene is perhaps TRBD2, from 7 matching bases. The sequencing sample was made of naive CD4+ T cells sorted from blood. Read against the paper, the sample's cell subset or site label means: CD45RA+ positively selected. The receptor was isolated from a man aged 25-45 years in good health. For the CDR3, the sequence is CASSQNLDGGLTGELFF. The bases are TGTGCCAGCAGCCAAAACCTGGACGGGGGGCTCACCGGGGAGCTGTTTTTT.